A selection of T cell receptor beta chains follows, all from one sample in a study of patients and donors after allogeneic stem cell transplantation. TCRdb itself ran the RT-PCR reads through MiXCR, one entry per CDR3 protein. The sample holds about a million distinct CDR3 sequences, around 17% seen once. Sequencing was carried out using blood, either unsorted or a sorted T cell fraction (not recorded which). The source is a human donor who was either an allogeneic HSCT recipient or a stem cell or donor lymphocyte infusion donor (not recorded which). It is not recorded whose cells these are; they may come from a transplant donor. CDR3s include the opening cysteine and the closing phenylalanine or tryptophan.

TRBV18	14	TRBJ2-1	CASSPDRGLYEQFF
TRBV9	16	TRBJ2-3	CASSRLALQDTDTQYF
TRBV2	15	TRBJ1-1	CASLIDSSGGTEAFF
TRBV7-9	15	TRBJ1-3	CASSSRGRAGNTIYF
TRBV24-1	14	TRBJ2-7	CATSEGGSKYEQYF
TRBV2	17	TRBJ1-4	CASRDDIDFATNEKLFF
TRBV20-1	14	TRBJ1-5	CSAYTGDSNQPQHF
TRBV5-1	15	TRBJ2-3	CASSFGGAPADTQYF
TRBV20-1	8	TRBJ2-1	CTPGGQFF
TRBV7-6	13	TRBJ2-5	CASSGLLQETQYF
TRBV12-3/TRBV12-4	12	TRBJ2-7	CASSPGLGEQYF
TRBV28	15	TRBJ2-2	CASSFGLAGSGELFF
TRBV6-1	17	TRBJ1-2	CASSRRIGTSANYGYTF